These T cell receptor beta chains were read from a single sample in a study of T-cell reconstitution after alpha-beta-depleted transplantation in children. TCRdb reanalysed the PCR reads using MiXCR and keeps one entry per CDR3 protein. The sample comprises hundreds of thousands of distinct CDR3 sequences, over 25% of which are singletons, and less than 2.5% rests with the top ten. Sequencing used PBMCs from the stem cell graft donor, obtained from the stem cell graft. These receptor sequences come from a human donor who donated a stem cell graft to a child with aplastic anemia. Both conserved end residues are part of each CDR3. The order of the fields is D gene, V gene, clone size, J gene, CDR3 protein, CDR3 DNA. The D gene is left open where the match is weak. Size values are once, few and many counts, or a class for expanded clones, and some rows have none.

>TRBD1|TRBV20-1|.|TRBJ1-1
CSARGQAAREAFF
TGCAGTGCCCGCGGACAGGCGGCTCGTGAAGCTTTCTTT
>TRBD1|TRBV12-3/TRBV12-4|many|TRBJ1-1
CASSRTGGRTEAFF
TGTGCCAGCAGCAGGACAGGGGGCCGAACTGAAGCTTTCTTT
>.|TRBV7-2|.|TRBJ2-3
CASTARAKADTQYF
TGTGCCAGCACCGCGCGAGCGAAGGCAGATACGCAGTATTTT
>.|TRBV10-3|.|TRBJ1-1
CAISRGDTSSMNTEAFF
TGTGCCATCAGTCGTGGGGACACCTCCTCCATGAACACTGAAGCTTTCTTT
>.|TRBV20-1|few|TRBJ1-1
CSAWGSVNTEAFF
TGCAGTGCTTGGGGCTCTGTGAACACTGAAGCTTTCTTT
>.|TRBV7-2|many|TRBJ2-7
CASSLYYEQYF
TGTGCCAGCAGCCTATACTACGAGCAGTACTTC
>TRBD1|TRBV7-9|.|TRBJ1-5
CAGSTGMSNQPQHF
TGTGCCGGTTCGACAGGGATGTCCAATCAGCCCCAGCATTTT
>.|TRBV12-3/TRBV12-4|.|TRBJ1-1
CASTRGMNTEAFF
TGTGCCAGCACAAGGGGGATGAACACTGAAGCTTTCTTT
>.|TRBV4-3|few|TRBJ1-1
CASSQATDVRNWAFF
TGCGCCAGCAGCCAAGCGACGGACGTAAGAAATTGGGCTTTCTTT
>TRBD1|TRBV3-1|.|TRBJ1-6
CASSHAPGTGDGKPLHF
TGTGCCAGCAGCCACGCGCCCGGGACAGGGGACGGCAAACCCCTCCACTTT
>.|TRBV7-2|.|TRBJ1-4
CASSQRGYAEEKLFF
TGTGCCAGCAGCCAAAGGGGATACGCGGAGGAAAAACTGTTTTTT
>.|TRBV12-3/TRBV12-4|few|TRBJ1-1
CASSFGAWNTEAFF
TGTGCCAGCAGTTTTGGTGCGTGGAACACTGAAGCTTTCTTT
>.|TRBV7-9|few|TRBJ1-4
CASSLRGATEKLFF
TGTGCCAGCAGCTTGAGGGGCGCGACTGAAAAACTGTTTTTT
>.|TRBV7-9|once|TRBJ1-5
CASGPTGGNQPQHF
TGTGCCAGCGGCCCGACAGGCGGCAATCAGCCCCAGCATTTT
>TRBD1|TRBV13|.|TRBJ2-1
CASSMGQGNYNEQFF
TGTGCCAGCAGCATGGGACAGGGAAATTACAATGAGCAGTTCTTC
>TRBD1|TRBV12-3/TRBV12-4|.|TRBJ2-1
CASGSWGHTGGVHNEQFF
TGTGCCAGCGGATCCTGGGGACACACAGGGGGCGTCCACAATGAGCAGTTCTTC
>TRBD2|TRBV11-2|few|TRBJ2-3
CASSRRLAGVGGATDTQYF
TGTGCCAGCAGCAGACGACTAGCGGGAGTCGGAGGGGCCACAGATACGCAGTATTTT
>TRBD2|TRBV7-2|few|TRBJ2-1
CASSKAGVGSYNEQFF
TGTGCCAGCAGCAAAGCGGGAGTTGGGTCCTACAATGAGCAGTTCTTC
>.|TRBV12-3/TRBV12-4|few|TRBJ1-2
CASSFTGGYYGYTF
TGTGCCAGCAGTTTTACAGGAGGATACTATGGCTACACCTTC
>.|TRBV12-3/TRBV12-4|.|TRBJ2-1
CASSYQDRFEQFF
TGTGCCAGCAGTTATCAAGACAGATTTGAGCAGTTCTTC
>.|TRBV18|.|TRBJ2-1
CASSTGNYEQFF
TGTGCCAGCTCAACAGGGAACTATGAGCAGTTCTTC
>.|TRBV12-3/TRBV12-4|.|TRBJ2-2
CASRAGTGELFF
TGTGCCAGCAGGGCGGGCACCGGGGAGCTGTTTTTT
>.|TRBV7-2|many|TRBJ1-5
CASSPRGSQPQHF
TGTGCCAGCAGCCCCCGGGGCAGCCAGCCCCAGCATTTT
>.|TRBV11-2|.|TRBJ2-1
CASSPIQGGHEQFF
TGTGCCAGCAGCCCTATACAGGGAGGTCATGAGCAGTTCTTC
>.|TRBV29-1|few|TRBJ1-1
CSVERKDTEAFF
TGCAGCGTGGAACGGAAGGACACTGAAGCTTTCTTT
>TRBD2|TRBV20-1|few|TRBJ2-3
CSARGPGLAGGGTDTQYF
TGCAGTGCTAGAGGACCGGGACTAGCGGGGGGCGGCACAGATACGCAGTATTTT
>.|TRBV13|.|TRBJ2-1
CASRLGTTNNEQFF
TGTGCCAGCAGGCTCGGGACAACGAACAATGAGCAGTTCTTC
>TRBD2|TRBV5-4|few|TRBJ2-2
CASSWTAGGQTGELFF
TGTGCCAGCAGCTGGACTGCGGGAGGGCAGACCGGGGAGCTGTTTTTT
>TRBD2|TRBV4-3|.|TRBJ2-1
CASSLYARTSGRVDEQFF
TGCGCCAGCAGCCTGTATGCCAGGACTAGCGGGAGGGTAGATGAGCAGTTCTTC
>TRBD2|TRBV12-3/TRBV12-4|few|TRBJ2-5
CASSLRGLADQETQYF
TGTGCCAGCAGTTTAAGGGGACTAGCGGACCAAGAGACCCAGTACTTC
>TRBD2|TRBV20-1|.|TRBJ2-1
CSARVFGLADNEQFF
TGCAGTGCTAGAGTCTTTGGGCTAGCGGACAATGAGCAGTTCTTC
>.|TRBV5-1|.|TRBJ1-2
CASSRDINYGYTF
TGCGCCAGCAGCCGGGACATTAACTATGGCTACACCTTC
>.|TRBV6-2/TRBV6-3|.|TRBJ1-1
CASSMKLSNTEAFF
TGTGCCAGCAGTATGAAACTTTCGAACACTGAAGCTTTCTTT
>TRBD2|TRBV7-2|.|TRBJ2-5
CASSLVGASGQETQYF
TGTGCCAGCAGCTTAGTTGGGGCTAGCGGCCAAGAGACCCAGTACTTC
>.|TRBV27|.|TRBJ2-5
CASSPLSGLWTQYF
TGTGCCAGCAGTCCTTTATCGGGCCTTTGGACCCAGTACTTC
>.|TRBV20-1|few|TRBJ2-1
CSARESRASAYLEGEQFF
TGCAGTGCTAGAGAATCTCGGGCTAGCGCATACCTCGAGGGAGAGCAGTTCTTC
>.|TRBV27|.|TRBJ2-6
CASSEGTTGANVLTF
TGTGCCAGCAGTGAGGGGACCACTGGGGCCAACGTCCTGACTTTC
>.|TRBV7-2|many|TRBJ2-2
CASSPGPSNTGELFF
TGTGCCAGCAGCCCGGGACCTTCGAACACCGGGGAGCTGTTTTTT
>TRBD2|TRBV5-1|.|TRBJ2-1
CASSPGLAGAREQFF
TGCGCCAGCAGCCCTGGACTAGCGGGAGCTCGAGAGCAGTTCTTC
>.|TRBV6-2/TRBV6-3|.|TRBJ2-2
CASSPPYREKTGELFF
TGTGCCAGCAGTCCCCCATACAGAGAAAAAACCGGGGAGCTGTTTTTT
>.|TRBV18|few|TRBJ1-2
CASSPRLGRGIGYTF
TGTGCCAGCTCACCACGCTTAGGGCGGGGAATCGGCTACACCTTC
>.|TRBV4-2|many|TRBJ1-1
CAASTNDRTEAFF
TGTGCCGCAAGTACGAACGATCGGACTGAAGCTTTCTTT
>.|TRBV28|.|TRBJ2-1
CASSPPDGPQFF
TGTGCCAGCAGCCCCCCGGACGGCCCACAGTTCTTC
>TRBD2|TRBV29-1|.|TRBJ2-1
CSVISGTSGRHEQFF
TGCAGCGTCATTTCCGGGACTAGCGGGAGACATGAGCAGTTCTTC
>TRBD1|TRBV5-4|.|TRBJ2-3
CASSLGDRAFF
TGTGCCAGCAGCTTGGGGGACAGGGCCTTTTTT
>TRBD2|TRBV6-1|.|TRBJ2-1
CASRALGLTGENEQFF
TGTGCCAGCAGGGCCCTGGGACTAACGGGAGAAAATGAGCAGTTCTTC
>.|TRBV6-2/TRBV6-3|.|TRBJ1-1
CASSHLARGNTEAFF
TGTGCCAGCAGCCACCTGGCCAGGGGAAACACTGAAGCTTTCTTT
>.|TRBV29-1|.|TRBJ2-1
CSVGDEQFF
TGCAGCGTTGGAGATGAGCAGTTCTTC
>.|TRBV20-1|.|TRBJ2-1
CSARDRWRISYNEQFF
TGCAGTGCTAGAGATCGGTGGCGGATTTCCTACAATGAGCAGTTCTTC
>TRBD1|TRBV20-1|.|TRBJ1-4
CSARDEGTGFSPLNEKLFF
TGCAGTGCTAGAGATGAAGGGACAGGGTTTTCTCCCCTTAATGAAAAACTGTTTTTT
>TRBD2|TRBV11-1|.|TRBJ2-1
CASSLARLAEQFF
TGTGCCAGCAGCTTAGCGAGACTAGCGGAGCAGTTCTTC
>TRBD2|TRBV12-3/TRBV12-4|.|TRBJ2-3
CASRRLAVITDTQYF
TGTGCCAGCAGAAGACTAGCGGTTATCACAGATACGCAGTATTTT
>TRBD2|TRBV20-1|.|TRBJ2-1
CSAQREREQFF
TGCAGTGCCCAGCGGGAGCGAGAGCAGTTCTTC
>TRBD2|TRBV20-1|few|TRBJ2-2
CSASGTSDSGELFF
TGCAGTGCTTCCGGGACTAGCGATTCCGGGGAGCTGTTTTTT
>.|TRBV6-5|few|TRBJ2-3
CASSYSGVGTDTQYF
TGTGCCAGCAGTTACTCGGGAGTAGGGACAGATACGCAGTATTTT
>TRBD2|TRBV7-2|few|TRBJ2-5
CASSPYGPTREVETQYF
TGTGCCAGCAGCCCGTACGGGCCTACGCGGGAGGTTGAGACCCAGTACTTC
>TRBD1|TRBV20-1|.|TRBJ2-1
CSAHSGGPYNEQFF
TGCAGTGCTCACTCAGGGGGCCCCTACAATGAGCAGTTCTTC
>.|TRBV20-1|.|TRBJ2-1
CSARDSGLRYNEQFF
TGCAGTGCTAGAGATAGTGGACTACGATACAATGAGCAGTTCTTC
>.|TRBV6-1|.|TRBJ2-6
CASSEIGGGGANVLTF
TGTGCCAGCAGTGAAATCGGGGGCGGTGGGGCCAACGTCCTGACTTTC
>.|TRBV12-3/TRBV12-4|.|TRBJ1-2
CASSPLGTYGYTF
TGTGCCAGCAGCCCTCTAGGAACTTATGGCTACACCTTC